This T cell receptor (beta chain) was captured in a study of T-cell reconstitution after alpha-beta-depleted transplantation in children. Preparation of the TCRbeta library used unique molecular identifiers. TCRdb reprocessed the PCR reads with MiXCR, giving one entry per CDR3 protein. Of a few hundred thousand distinct CDR3 sequences listed, roughly 18% are singletons. This sequence originates from a human donor who donated a stem cell graft to a child with acute lymphoblastic leukemia. The sample in question was PBMCs from the stem cell graft donor, obtained from the stem cell graft.

The CDR3 loop is CASSRGPADYGYTF. CDR3 in DNA: TGTGCCAGCAGCCGCGGGCCCGCTGACTATGGCTACACCTTC. This chain joins TRBV7-8 and TRBJ1-2, with D hard to call. The ends were cut back, 5 bases at V and 3 bases at J, with 13 bases in the middle. CDR3 length: 14 residues. Per germline, CDR1 SGHVS and CDR2 FQNEAQ.